The rows below give T cell receptor beta chains drawn from one sample of a study of T cells in Graves' hyperthyroidism and ophthalmopathy. TCRdb recomputed calls from the multiplex PCR reads with MiXCR, one row per CDR3 protein. The sample lists under 750,000 distinct CDR3 sequences; 15% to 20% were seen once. The sample taken for sequencing was blood. These receptors all come from a woman in her 50s with Graves' hyperthyroidism that later progressed to Graves' ophthalmopathy. CDR3s include the opening cysteine and the closing phenylalanine or tryptophan. D genes are given only for firm matches. Clone size appears in some rows only: once, few, many, or a class for an expanded clone.

CDR3	DNA	D	size	V	J
CASSTGQGANEQFF	TGCGCCAGCAGTACCGGACAGGGGGCGAATGAGCAGTTCTTC	TRBD1	-	TRBV10-1	TRBJ2-1
CASSSPRTRAGVDEQFF	TGTGCCAGCAGTTCCCCTAGGACTAGGGCGGGGGTAGATGAGCAGTTCTTC	TRBD2	-	TRBV7-2	TRBJ2-1
CASSSGDRAGSFF	TGTGCCAGCAGTTCGGGGGACAGGGCTGGGTCTTTCTTT	TRBD1	few	TRBV12-3/TRBV12-4	TRBJ1-1
CASSEILADRETQYF	TGTGCCAGCAGTGAAATCCTAGCGGATCGAGAGACCCAGTACTTC	TRBD2	many	TRBV2	TRBJ2-5
CASSPKELVDEQFF	TGCGCCAGCAGCCCTAAGGAACTAGTCGATGAGCAGTTCTTC	-	-	TRBV4-1	TRBJ2-1
CASSHPRTGWGRNTEAFF	TGCGCCAGCAGCCATCCCCGGACAGGTTGGGGTAGGAACACTGAAGCTTTCTTT	TRBD1	few	TRBV4-1	TRBJ1-1
CASSLRAQGYEQYF	TGTGCCAGCAGTTTGCGAGCACAGGGCTACGAGCAGTACTTC	-	many	TRBV12-3/TRBV12-4	TRBJ2-7
CASSPMAVNTEAFF	TGTGCCAGTAGTCCCATGGCGGTTAACACTGAAGCTTTCTTT	-	-	TRBV19	TRBJ1-1
CASSRVGGQASYEQYF	TGTGCCAGCAGCCGGGTAGGCGGACAGGCGAGCTACGAGCAGTACTTC	TRBD1	few	TRBV7-9	TRBJ2-7
CASSRHLQGWDQPQHF	TGTGCCAGCAGCAGACACCTACAGGGGTGGGATCAGCCCCAGCATTTT	TRBD1	many	TRBV7-8	TRBJ1-5
CASSQGYRESNYGYTF	TGTGCCAGCAGCCAAGGTTACCGGGAATCGAACTATGGCTACACCTTC	-	many	TRBV3-1	TRBJ1-2
CASSWRRGQETQYF	TGCGCCAGCAGCTGGAGGCGGGGACAAGAGACCCAGTACTTC	-	-	TRBV5-1	TRBJ2-5
CSATDPMDNEKLFF	TGCAGTGCCACGGATCCGATGGATAATGAAAAACTGTTTTTT	-	many	TRBV20-1	TRBJ1-4
CASSEALIGEKLFF	TGTGCCAGCAGTGAAGCTCTGATAGGGGAAAAACTGTTTTTT	-	once	TRBV2	TRBJ1-4
CASKVTGTGGYNSNQPQHF	TGTGCCAGTAAAGTGACCGGGACAGGGGGTTACAATAGCAATCAGCCCCAGCATTTT	TRBD1	many	TRBV6-1	TRBJ1-5
CAISEGRGYGYTF	TGTGCCATCAGTGAGGGTAGGGGCTATGGCTACACCTTC	-	-	TRBV10-3	TRBJ1-2
CASSLVGTGEETQYF	TGTGCCAGCAGTTTAGTAGGGACAGGGGAAGAGACCCAGTACTTC	TRBD1	many	TRBV12-3/TRBV12-4	TRBJ2-5
CASSVEDTGELFF	TGTGCCAGCAGCGTAGAGGACACCGGGGAGCTGTTTTTT	-	few	TRBV9	TRBJ2-2
CASSPGAGSNSEKLFF	TGTGCCAGCAGTCCCGGGGCAGGGTCTAATTCGGAAAAACTGTTTTTT	-	few	TRBV2	TRBJ1-4
CAPSGPGPGWGYTF	TGTGCCCCTAGCGGCCCGGGACCTGGTTGGGGCTACACCTTC	-	many	TRBV2	TRBJ1-2
CASRWREGETQYF	TGTGCCAGCAGGTGGAGGGAGGGGGAGACCCAGTACTTC	TRBD2	many	TRBV6-1	TRBJ2-5
CASSQFKGLQFF	TGTGCCAGCAGTCAATTTAAAGGGTTACAGTTCTTC	-	many	TRBV3-1	TRBJ2-1
CASSRNRGHFYEQYF	TGTGCCAGCAGCCGCAACAGGGGGCATTTCTACGAGCAGTACTTC	TRBD1	many	TRBV7-9	TRBJ2-7
CSVEQGGGYTF	TGCAGCGTTGAACAGGGAGGCGGCTACACCTTC	-	-	TRBV29-1	TRBJ1-2
CASREGLSYEQYF	TGTGCCAGCAGGGAGGGGTTGTCCTACGAGCAGTACTTC	-	few	TRBV5-4	TRBJ2-7
CASSPRTGSGNTIYF	TGTGCCAGCAGTCCCCGAACAGGGTCTGGAAACACCATATATTTT	-	many	TRBV11-2	TRBJ1-3
CASRRSASYNSPLHF	TGTGCCAGCAGACGGTCAGCCTCCTATAATTCACCCCTCCACTTT	-	few	TRBV2	TRBJ1-6
CASSPRLAEQETQYF	TGTGCCAGCTCACCCAGACTAGCGGAACAAGAGACCCAGTACTTC	TRBD2	few	TRBV18	TRBJ2-5
CASSYSWGRSYGYTF	TGTGCCAGCAGTTACTCGTGGGGCAGATCATATGGCTACACCTTC	-	few	TRBV6-5	TRBJ1-2
CASSLGQGIEKLFF	TGTGCCAGCAGCCTCGGACAGGGGATCGAAAAACTGTTTTTT	TRBD1	many	TRBV3-1	TRBJ1-4
CASSYVDGYQPQHF	TGTGCCAGCAGTTACGTCGACGGTTATCAGCCCCAGCATTTT	-	few	TRBV6-5	TRBJ1-5
CASRSISNTGELFF	TGCGCCAGCAGGTCAATTAGTAACACCGGGGAGCTGTTTTTT	-	-	TRBV10-1	TRBJ2-2
CASSRNNEKLFF	TGCGCCAGCAGCCGGAACAATGAAAAACTGTTTTTT	-	-	TRBV4-1	TRBJ1-4
CASSLRARRPVHEQYF	TGTGCCAGCAGCTTACGGGCCCGGCGGCCGGTTCACGAGCAGTACTTC	-	many	TRBV11-2	TRBJ2-7
CASSLGGETYNEQFF	TGTGCCAGCAGCTTAGGGGGGGAGACCTACAATGAGCAGTTCTTC	-	many	TRBV11-1	TRBJ2-1
CASIEDEFRGDYGYTF	TGTGCCAGCATTGAAGATGAATTCCGGGGGGACTATGGCTACACCTTC	-	many	TRBV2	TRBJ1-2
CASSQPPGDTEAFF	TGTGCCAGCAGTCAACCTCCGGGGGACACTGAAGCTTTCTTT	-	many	TRBV12-3/TRBV12-4	TRBJ1-1
CASSFRQGGGYTF	TGTGCCAGCAGTTTCAGGCAGGGAGGCGGCTACACCTTC	-	many	TRBV12-3/TRBV12-4	TRBJ1-2
CASRKLRRGALDTQYF	TGTGCCAGTAGGAAACTTCGTCGGGGGGCCTTAGATACGCAGTATTTT	-	-	TRBV19	TRBJ2-3
CASSGGSRTNYGYTF	TGTGCCAGCAGCGGCGGTTCCCGAACTAACTATGGCTACACCTTC	-	few	TRBV25-1	TRBJ1-2
CASSLAGGPYSNQPQHF	TGTGCCAGCAGCTTAGCGGGCGGCCCCTATAGCAATCAGCCCCAGCATTTT	-	few	TRBV7-9	TRBJ1-5
CASSLEAVRLITGELFF	TGTGCCAGCAGCTTAGAGGCGGTTAGGCTTATCACCGGGGAGCTGTTTTTT	-	few	TRBV7-2	TRBJ2-2
CASSPSGPAHEQFF	TGTGCCAGCAGCCCGTCCGGGCCCGCCCATGAGCAGTTCTTC	-	many	TRBV7-3	TRBJ2-1
CASSRPGTDGGYTF	TGTGCCAGCAGCCGACCGGGTACCGACGGTGGCTACACCTTC	-	-	TRBV7-9	TRBJ1-2
CASSLGGAIINEQYF	TGTGCCAGCAGCTTAGGGGGGGCCATTATCAATGAGCAGTACTTC	-	-	TRBV13	TRBJ2-7
CSVRTSGEETQYF	TGCAGCGTCCGGACTAGCGGGGAAGAGACCCAGTACTTC	TRBD2	few	TRBV29-1	TRBJ2-5
CATSYSGGPNTGELFF	TGTGCCACTTCCTATTCGGGGGGGCCGAACACCGGGGAGCTGTTTTTT	TRBD2	few	TRBV19	TRBJ2-2
CASSFSLGTDTQYF	TGTGCCAGCAGTTTTTCACTGGGCACAGATACGCAGTATTTT	-	-	TRBV27	TRBJ2-3
CASSPGGEGTEAFF	TGTGCCAGCAGCCCCGGCGGGGAGGGCACTGAAGCTTTCTTT	-	many	TRBV3-1	TRBJ1-1
CASSGQGWDQPQHF	TGTGCCAGTAGTGGACAGGGGTGGGACCAGCCCCAGCATTTT	TRBD1	few	TRBV19	TRBJ1-5
CATSRLDSAEPFF	TGTGCCACCAGCAGGCTCGACAGTGCTGAACCTTTCTTT	-	few	TRBV15	TRBJ1-1
CSARDGRLKPGTDTQYF	TGCAGTGCTAGAGACGGGCGGCTGAAACCTGGCACAGATACGCAGTATTTT	-	many	TRBV20-1	TRBJ2-3
CASSLAVAGGQETQYF	TGTGCCAGCAGCTTAGCCGTAGCGGGGGGGCAAGAGACCCAGTACTTC	TRBD2	many	TRBV7-6	TRBJ2-5
CASSPETGGNEQFF	TGTGCCAGCAGTCCCGAGACAGGGGGGAATGAGCAGTTCTTC	TRBD1	-	TRBV27	TRBJ2-1
CASSQEYTGASNEQFF	TGTGCCAGCAGCCAAGAGTATACAGGGGCTAGCAATGAGCAGTTCTTC	TRBD1	many	TRBV3-1	TRBJ2-1
CATSRPQGAGETQYF	TGTGCCACCAGCAGGCCACAGGGGGCAGGAGAGACCCAGTACTTC	TRBD1	many	TRBV15	TRBJ2-5
CAWSVQNGGYTF	TGTGCCTGGAGTGTACAGAACGGGGGCTACACCTTC	-	few	TRBV30	TRBJ1-2
CATTGTGGRQETQYF	TGTGCCACGACCGGGACAGGGGGCAGACAAGAGACCCAGTACTTC	TRBD1	many	TRBV2	TRBJ2-5
CASRFNTYEQYF	TGCGCCAGCAGGTTCAACACCTACGAGCAGTACTTC	-	many	TRBV5-1	TRBJ2-7
CASSLSGQITYEQYF	TGTGCCAGCAGTTTGTCAGGACAGATCACCTACGAGCAGTACTTC	-	few	TRBV12-3/TRBV12-4	TRBJ2-7